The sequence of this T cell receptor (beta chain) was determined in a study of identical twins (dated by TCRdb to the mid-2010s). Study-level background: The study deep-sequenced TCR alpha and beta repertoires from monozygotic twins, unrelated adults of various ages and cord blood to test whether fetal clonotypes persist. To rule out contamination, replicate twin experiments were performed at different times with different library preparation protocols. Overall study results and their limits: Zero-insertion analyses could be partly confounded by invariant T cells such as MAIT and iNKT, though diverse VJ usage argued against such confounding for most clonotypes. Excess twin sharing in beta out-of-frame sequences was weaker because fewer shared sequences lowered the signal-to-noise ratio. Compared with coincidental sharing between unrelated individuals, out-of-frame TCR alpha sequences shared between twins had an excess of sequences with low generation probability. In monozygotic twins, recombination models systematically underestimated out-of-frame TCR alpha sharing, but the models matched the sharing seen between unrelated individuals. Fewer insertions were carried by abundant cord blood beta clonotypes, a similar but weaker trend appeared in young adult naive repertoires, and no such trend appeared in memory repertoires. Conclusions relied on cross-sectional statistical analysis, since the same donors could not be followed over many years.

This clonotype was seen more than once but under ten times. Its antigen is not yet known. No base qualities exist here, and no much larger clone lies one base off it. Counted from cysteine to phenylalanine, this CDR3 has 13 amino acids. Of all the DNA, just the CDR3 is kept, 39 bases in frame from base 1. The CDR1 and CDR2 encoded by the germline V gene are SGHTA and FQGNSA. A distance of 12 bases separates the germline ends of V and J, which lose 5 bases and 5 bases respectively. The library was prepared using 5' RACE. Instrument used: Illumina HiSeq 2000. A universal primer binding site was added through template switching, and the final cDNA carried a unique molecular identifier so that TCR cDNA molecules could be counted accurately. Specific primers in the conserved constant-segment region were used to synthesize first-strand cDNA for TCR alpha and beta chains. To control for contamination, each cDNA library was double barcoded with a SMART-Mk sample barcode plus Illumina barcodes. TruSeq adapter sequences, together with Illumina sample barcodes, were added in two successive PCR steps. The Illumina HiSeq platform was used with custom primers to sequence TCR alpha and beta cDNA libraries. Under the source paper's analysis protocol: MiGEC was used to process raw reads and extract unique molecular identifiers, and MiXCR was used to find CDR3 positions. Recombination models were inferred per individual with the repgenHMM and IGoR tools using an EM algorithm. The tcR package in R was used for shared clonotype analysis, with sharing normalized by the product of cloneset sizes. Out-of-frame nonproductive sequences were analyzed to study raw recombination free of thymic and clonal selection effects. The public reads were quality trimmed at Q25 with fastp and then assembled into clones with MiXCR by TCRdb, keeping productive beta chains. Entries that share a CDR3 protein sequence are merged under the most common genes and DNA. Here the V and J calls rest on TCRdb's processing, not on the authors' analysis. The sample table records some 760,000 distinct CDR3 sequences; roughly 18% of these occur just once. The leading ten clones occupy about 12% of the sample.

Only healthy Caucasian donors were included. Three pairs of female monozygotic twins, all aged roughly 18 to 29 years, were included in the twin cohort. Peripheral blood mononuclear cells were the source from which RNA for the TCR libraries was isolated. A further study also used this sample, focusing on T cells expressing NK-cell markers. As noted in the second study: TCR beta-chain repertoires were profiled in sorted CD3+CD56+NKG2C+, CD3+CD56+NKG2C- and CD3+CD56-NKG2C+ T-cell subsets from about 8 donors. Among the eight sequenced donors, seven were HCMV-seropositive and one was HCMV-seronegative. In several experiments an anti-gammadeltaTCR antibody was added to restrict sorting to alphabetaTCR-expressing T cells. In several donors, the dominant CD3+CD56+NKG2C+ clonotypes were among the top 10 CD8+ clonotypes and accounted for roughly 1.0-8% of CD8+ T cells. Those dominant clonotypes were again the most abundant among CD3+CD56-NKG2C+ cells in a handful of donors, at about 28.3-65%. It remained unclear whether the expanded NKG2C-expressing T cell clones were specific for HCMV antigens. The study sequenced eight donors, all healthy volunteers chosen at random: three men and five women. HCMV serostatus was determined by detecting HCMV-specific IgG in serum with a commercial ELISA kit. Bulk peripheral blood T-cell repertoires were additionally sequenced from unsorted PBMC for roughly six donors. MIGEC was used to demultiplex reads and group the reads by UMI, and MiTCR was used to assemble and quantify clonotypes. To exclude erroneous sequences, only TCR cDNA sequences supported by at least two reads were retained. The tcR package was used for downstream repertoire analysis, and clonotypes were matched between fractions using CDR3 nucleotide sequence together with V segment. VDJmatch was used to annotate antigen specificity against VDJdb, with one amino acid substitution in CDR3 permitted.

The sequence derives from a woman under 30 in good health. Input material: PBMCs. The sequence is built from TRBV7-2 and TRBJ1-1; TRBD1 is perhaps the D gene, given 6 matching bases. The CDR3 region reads CASSTTRGTEAFF. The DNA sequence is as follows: TGTGCCAGCAGCACTACGAGGGGGACTGAAGCTTTCTTT. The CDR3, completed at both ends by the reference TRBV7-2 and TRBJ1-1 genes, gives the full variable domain GAGVSQSPSNKVTEKGKDVELRCDPISGHTALYWYRQSLGQGLEFLIYFQGNSAPDKSGLPSDRFSAERTGGSVSTLTIQRTQQEDSAVYLCASSTTRGTEAFFGQGTRLTVV.